These 15 T cell receptor beta chains were all obtained from the same sample, sequenced in a study of early T cells in non-severe SARS-CoV-2 infection. TCRdb re-called the 5' RACE reads with MiXCR, one entry per CDR3 protein. The sample records 98,000 or so distinct CDR3 sequences, about 12% being singletons. Sequenced material: whole blood, taken at baseline. These receptors all come from an adult who was a healthcare worker with PCR-confirmed SARS-CoV-2 infection or an uninfected control (not recorded which).

A few counts support this clonotype. V is TRBV11-2 and J is TRBJ2-1; D ambiguous. Trimming left V 0 bases short and J 7 bases short, with 4 bases between. CDR3 length equals 12 residues. Germline assignment: CDR1 SGHAT and CDR2 FQNNGV. The CDR3 loop is CASSLERNEQFF. Here the CDR3 DNA reads TGTGCCAGCAGCTTAGAACGAAATGAGCAGTTCTTC.

This clonotype was detected only a few times. The genes are TRBV28 and TRBJ2-4, with D hard to call. Germline values: CDR1 MDHEN, CDR2 SYDVKM. CDR3 length: 15 residues. Between the trimmed V and J ends, which lost 3 bases and 1 base, there was a span of 10 bases. The chain's CDR3 is CASSLADTAKNIQYF. In DNA, the CDR3 is TGTGCCAGCAGTTTGGCGGATACGGCCAAAAACATTCAGTACTTC. Looking up the rest from reference TRBV28 and TRBJ2-4 gives the full variable domain: DVKVTQSSRYLVKRTGEKVFLECVQDMDHENMFWYRQDPGLGLRLIYFSYDVKMKEKGDIPEGYSVSREKKERFSLILESASTNQTSMYLCASSLADTAKNIQYFGAGTRLSVL.

V is TRBV6-1 and J is TRBJ1-6; 9 bases match TRBD1. Germline CDR1 and CDR2: MNHNS and SASEGT. This CDR3 is 15 amino acids long. After removal of 4 bases from V and 8 bases from J, the junction contained 6 bases not matched to a gene. The DNA for the CDR3 is TGTGCCAGCAGTGGACGGACAGGGGCGGATTCACCCCTCCACTTT. Its protein is CASSGRTGADSPLHF.

This clonotype was observed a few times. This chain links TRBV28 with TRBJ1-1; no firm D call. The CDR3 length is 13 residues. CDR1 and CDR2 (germline): MDHEN, SYDVKM. V was pared by 6 bases and J by 3 bases, with 11 bases between. The CDR3 loop reads CASSRGSHTEAFF. CDR3 nucleotide sequence: TGTGCCAGCAGCCGAGGAAGTCACACTGAAGCTTTCTTT.

This clonotype showed up just a few times. The genes are TRBV29-1 and TRBJ2-5; D unclear. The CDR3 totals 12 residues. With 3 bases removed from V and 2 bases from J, the gap between germline ends came to 7 bases. Germline CDR1 SQVTM, CDR2 ANQGSEA. In nucleotides, the CDR3 is TGCAGCGTTGACAGATTACAAGAGACCCAGTACTTC. It specifies CSVDRLQETQYF.

The sample holds many counts of this clonotype. J is TRBJ2-3 and V is TRBV6-6; D is unclear. This CDR3 has 14 amino acids. CDR1 MNHNY and CDR2 SVGAGI come from the germline V gene (reference sequence). V shed 8 bases and J shed 0 bases, with 12 bases lying between them. The CDR3 loop is CASRLPSSTDTQYF. CDR3 DNA: TGTGCCAGCCGACTGCCATCTAGCACAGATACGCAGTATTTT.

This clonotype has just a few counts. This rearrangement joins TRBV28 to TRBJ1-1, with unresolved D. This CDR3 region has 13 residues. V gave up 6 bases and J gave up 12 bases, with 20 bases separating them. CDR1 and CDR2 from the germline V gene are MDHEN and SYDVKM. The CDR3 bases are TGTGCCAGCAGCCCACTTGGGGTGGAGTCAACTTTCTTT. Translation gives CASSPLGVESTFF.

This clonotype occurred many times. The chain is built from TRBV11-2 and TRBJ2-7, with 9 bases matching TRBD1. Germline CDR1 and CDR2: SGHAT and FQNNGV. The CDR3 contains 15 residues. V trimming: 4 bases; J trimming: 3 bases; junction bases outside the gene matches: 7. CDR3 nucleotide sequence: TGTGCCAGCAGCTGGACCGGGACAGGGTTCTACGAGCAGTACTTC. Amino acid sequence: CASSWTGTGFYEQYF.

This chain links TRBV18 with TRBJ1-5, with 7 bases fitting TRBD1. V dropped 8 bases and J dropped 0; count of bases not matched to a gene: 4. The V gene's germline CDR1 is KGHSH and CDR2 LQKENI. The CDR3 contains 14 residues. In DNA form, the CDR3 reads TGTGCCAGCGCCAGACAGGGTAGCAATCAGCCCCAGCATTTT. This encodes CASARQGSNQPQHF.

The table lists this clonotype with many counts. The chain combines TRBV4-1 with TRBJ1-1; 7 bases fit TRBD1. CDR1 and CDR2 (germline): MGHRA, YSYEKL. There are 15 residues in the CDR3. V dropped 4 bases and J dropped 4; count of bases not matched to a gene: 9. Written as DNA, the CDR3 is TGCGCCAGCAGCCCCCCAACAGGGGATGGCACTGAAGCTTTCTTT. Protein: CASSPPTGDGTEAFF.

This clonotype was seen repeatedly, ten times or more. This chain links TRBV29-1 with TRBJ1-2; no definite D call. V gave up 5 bases and J gave up 8 bases, with 18 bases separating them. CDR1 SQVTM and CDR2 ANQGSEA come from the germline V gene. CDR3 size: 13 residues. Written as DNA, the CDR3 is TGCAGCGTTCAGGTCGGGTCCTTAGGAGGCTACACCTTC. It yields the protein CSVQVGSLGGYTF.

This chain links TRBV27 with TRBJ1-1; TRBD1 might be the D (5 bases). The CDR3 loop spans 13 amino acids. V was cut by 5 bases and J by 5 bases, with 12 bases left in between. The V gene's germline CDR1 is MNHEY and CDR2 SMNVEV (reference sequence). The CDR3 nucleotides are TGTGCCAGCAGTCCCAGGGTTGGGACTGAAGCTTTCTTT. It is translated as CASSPRVGTEAFF.

This chain uses TRBV13 with TRBJ1-4, with 9 positions matching TRBD1. V shed 4 bases and J 7 bases; nucleotides not matched to a gene: 4. The CDR3 contains 14 residues. Germline CDR1 and CDR2: PRHDT and FYEKMQ (reference sequence). CDR3 nucleotide sequence: TGTGCCAGCAGCTCTCGGGACAGGGTTGAAAAACTGTTTTTT. This codes for CASSSRDRVEKLFF. Drawing the rest from reference TRBV13 and TRBJ1-4, the complete variable domain is AAGVIQSPRHLIKEKRETATLKCYPIPRHDTVYWYQQGPGQDPQFLISFYEKMQSDKGSIPDRFSAQQFSDYHSELNMSSLELGDSALYFCASSSRDRVEKLFFGSGTQLSVL.

This clonotype was seen only a few times. This sequence joins TRBV12-2 and TRBJ2-6. TRBV12-2 is flagged as a pseudogene. This CDR3 spans 15 amino acids. Written as DNA, the CDR3 is TGTGCAAGTCGCCTGGTCATGTCTGGGGCCAACGTCCTGACTTTC. It specifies CASRLVMSGANVLTF.

The sample holds many counts of this clonotype. This chain uses TRBV5-1 with TRBJ1-4, with TRBD1 identical over 8 bases. CDR3 length: 14 residues. Trimming took 0 bases from V and 8 from J; bases not matched to a gene: 3. In germline, CDR1 is SGHRS, CDR2 YFSETQ. The CDR3 loop reads CASSLEDRDEKLFF. The CDR3 nucleotides are TGCGCCAGCAGCTTGGAGGACAGGGACGAAAAACTGTTTTTT.